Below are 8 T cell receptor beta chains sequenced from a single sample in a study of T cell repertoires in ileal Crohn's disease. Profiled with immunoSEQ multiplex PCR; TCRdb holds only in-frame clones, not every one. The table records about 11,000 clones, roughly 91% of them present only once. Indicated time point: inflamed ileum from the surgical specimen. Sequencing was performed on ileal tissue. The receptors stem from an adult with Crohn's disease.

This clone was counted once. The CDR3 is CASSEGGGAGEQYV. The CDR3 DNA follows: TGTGCCAGCAGTGAAGGTGGGGGGGCGGGGGAGCAGTACGTC. The rearrangement joins TRBV6-1 to TRBJ2-7, with D possibly TRBD2 on 7 matching bases. The ends were cut back, 1 base at V and 7 bases at J, with 14 bases in the middle. Germline assignment: CDR1 MNHNS and CDR2 SASEGT. The CDR3 is made up of 14 amino acids.

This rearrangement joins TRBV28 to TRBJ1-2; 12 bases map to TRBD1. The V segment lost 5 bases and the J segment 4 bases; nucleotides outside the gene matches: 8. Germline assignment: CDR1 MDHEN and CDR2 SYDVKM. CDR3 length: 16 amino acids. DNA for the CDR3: TGTGCCAGCAGTACAAGCCCGGGACAGGGGGCCTATGGCTACACCTTC. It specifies CASSTSPGQGAYGYTF.

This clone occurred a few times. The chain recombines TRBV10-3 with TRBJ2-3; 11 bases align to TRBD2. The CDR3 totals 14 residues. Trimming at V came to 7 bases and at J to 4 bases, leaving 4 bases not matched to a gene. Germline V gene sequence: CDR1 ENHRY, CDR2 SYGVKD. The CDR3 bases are TGTGCCATCACCGCGGGACTAGCGGCAGATACGCAGTATTTT. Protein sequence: CAITAGLAADTQYF.

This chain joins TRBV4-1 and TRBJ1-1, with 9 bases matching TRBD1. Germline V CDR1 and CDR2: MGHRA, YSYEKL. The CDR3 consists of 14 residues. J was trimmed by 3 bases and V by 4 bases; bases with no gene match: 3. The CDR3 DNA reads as TGCGCCAGCAGCCCTCGGGACAGGGACACTGAAGCTTTCTTT. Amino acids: CASSPRDRDTEAFF.

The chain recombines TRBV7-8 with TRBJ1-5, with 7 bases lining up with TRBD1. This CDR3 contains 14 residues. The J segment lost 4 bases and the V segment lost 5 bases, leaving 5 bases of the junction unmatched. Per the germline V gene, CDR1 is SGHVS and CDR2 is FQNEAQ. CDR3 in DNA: TGTGCCAGCAGCAAAGACAGGGCGAATCAGCCCCAGCATTTT. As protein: CASSKDRANQPQHF.

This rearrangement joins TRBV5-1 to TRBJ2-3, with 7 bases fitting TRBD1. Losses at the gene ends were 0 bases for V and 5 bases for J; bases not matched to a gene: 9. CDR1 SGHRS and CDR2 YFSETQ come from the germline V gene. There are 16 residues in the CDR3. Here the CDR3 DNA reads TGCGCCAGCAGCTTGGGAGGGGGCTATGCACAAGATACGCAGTATTTT. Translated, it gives CASSLGGGYAQDTQYF.

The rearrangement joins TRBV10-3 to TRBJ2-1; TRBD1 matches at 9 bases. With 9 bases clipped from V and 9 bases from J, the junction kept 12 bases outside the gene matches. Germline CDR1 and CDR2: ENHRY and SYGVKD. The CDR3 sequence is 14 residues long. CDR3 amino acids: CAISNYRGLTEQFF. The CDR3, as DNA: TGTGCCATTAGTAACTACAGGGGGCTCACTGAGCAGTTCTTC.

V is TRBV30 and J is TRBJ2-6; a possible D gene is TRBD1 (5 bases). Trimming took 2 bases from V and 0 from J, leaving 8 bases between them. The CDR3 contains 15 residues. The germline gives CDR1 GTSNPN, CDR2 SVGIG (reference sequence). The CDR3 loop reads CAWSRGGSGANVLTF. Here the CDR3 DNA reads TGTGCCTGGAGTAGGGGCGGCTCTGGGGCCAACGTCCTGACTTTC. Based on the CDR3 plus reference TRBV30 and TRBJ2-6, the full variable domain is SQTIHQWPATLVQPVGSPLSLECTVEGTSNPNLYWYRQAAGRGLQLLFYSVGIGQISSEVPQNLSASRPQDRQFILSSKKLLLSDSGFYLCAWSRGGSGANVLTFGAGSRLTVL.